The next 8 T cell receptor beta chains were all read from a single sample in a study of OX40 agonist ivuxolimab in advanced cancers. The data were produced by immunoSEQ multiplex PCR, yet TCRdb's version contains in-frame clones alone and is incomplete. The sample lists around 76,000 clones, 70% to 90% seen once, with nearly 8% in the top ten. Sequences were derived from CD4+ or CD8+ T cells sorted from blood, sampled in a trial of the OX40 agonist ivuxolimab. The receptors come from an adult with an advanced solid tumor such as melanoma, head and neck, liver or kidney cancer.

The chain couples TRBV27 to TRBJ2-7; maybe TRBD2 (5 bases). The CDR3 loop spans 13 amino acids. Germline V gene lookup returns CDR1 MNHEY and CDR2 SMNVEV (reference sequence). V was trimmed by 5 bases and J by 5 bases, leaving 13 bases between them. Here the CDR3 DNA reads TGTGCCAGCAGTAGTGGGAGAACCCACGAGCAGTACTTC. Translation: CASSSGRTHEQYF.

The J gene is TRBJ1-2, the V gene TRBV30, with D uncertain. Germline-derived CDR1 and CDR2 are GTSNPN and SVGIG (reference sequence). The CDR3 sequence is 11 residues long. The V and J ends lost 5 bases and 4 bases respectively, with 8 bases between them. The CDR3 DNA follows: TGTGCCTGGCGACGGAGCTATGGCTACACCTTC. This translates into CAWRRSYGYTF.

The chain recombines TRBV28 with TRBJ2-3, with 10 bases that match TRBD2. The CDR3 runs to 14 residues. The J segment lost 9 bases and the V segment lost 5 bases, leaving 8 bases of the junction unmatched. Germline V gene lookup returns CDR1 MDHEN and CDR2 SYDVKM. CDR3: CASSTEPLAGTQYF. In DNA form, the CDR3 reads TGTGCCAGCAGTACCGAGCCACTAGCGGGGACGCAGTATTTT.

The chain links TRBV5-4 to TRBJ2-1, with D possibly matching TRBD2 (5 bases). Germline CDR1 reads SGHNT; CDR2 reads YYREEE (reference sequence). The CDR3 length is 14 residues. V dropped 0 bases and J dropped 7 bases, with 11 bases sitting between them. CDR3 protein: CASSLGRGKNEQFF. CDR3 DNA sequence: TGTGCCAGCAGCTTGGGGAGAGGGAAGAATGAGCAGTTCTTC.

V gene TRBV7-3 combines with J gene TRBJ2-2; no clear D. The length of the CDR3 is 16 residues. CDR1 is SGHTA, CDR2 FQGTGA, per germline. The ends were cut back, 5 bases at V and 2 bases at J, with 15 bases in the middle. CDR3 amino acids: CASSPRPIVNTGELFF. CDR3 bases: TGTGCCAGCAGCCCTCGCCCCATAGTAAACACCGGGGAGCTGTTTTTT. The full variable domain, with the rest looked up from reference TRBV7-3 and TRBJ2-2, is GAGVSQTPSNKVTEKGKYVELRCDPISGHTALYWYRQSLGQGPEFLIYFQGTGAADDSGLPNDRFFAVRPEGSVSTLKIQRTERGDSAVYLCASSPRPIVNTGELFFGEGSRLTVL.

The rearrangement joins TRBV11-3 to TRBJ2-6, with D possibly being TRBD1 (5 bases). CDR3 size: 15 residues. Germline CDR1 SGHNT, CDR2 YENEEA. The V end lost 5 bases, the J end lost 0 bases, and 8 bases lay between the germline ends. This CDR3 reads CASSLQVSGANVLTF. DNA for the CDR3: TGTGCCAGCAGCCTACAGGTCTCTGGGGCCAACGTCCTGACTTTC.

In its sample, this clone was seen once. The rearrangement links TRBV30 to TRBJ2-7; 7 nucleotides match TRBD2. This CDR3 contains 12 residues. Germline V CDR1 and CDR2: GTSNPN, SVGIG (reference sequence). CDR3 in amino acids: CAGASGAYEQYF. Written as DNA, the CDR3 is TGTGCAGGAGCAAGCGGGGCCTACGAGCAGTACTTC.

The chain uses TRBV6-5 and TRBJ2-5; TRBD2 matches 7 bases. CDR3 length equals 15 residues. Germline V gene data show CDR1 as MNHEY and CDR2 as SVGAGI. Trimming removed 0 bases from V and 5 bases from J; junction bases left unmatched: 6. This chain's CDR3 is CASSYSTGGVETQYF. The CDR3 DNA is TGTGCCAGCAGTTACTCGACGGGGGGAGTGGAGACCCAGTACTTC.